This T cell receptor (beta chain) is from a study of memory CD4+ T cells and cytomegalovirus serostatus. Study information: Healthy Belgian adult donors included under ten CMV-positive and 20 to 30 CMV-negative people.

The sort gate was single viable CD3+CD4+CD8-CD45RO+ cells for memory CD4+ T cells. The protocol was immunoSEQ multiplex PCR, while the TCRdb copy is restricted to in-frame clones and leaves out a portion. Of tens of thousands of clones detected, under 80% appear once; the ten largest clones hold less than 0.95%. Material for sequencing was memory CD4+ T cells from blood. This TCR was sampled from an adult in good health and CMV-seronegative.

CDR3 loop: CASSSDRGWQTQYF. CDR3 DNA sequence: TGTGCCAGCAGCTCGGACAGAGGGTGGCAGACGCAGTATTTT. The chain is built from TRBV11-2 and TRBJ2-3; weak D call: TRBD1 (6 bases). The CDR3 spans 14 residues. Germline CDR1 and CDR2: SGHAT and FQNNGV. V lost 4 bases and J 9 bases, leaving 17 bases between the germline ends.